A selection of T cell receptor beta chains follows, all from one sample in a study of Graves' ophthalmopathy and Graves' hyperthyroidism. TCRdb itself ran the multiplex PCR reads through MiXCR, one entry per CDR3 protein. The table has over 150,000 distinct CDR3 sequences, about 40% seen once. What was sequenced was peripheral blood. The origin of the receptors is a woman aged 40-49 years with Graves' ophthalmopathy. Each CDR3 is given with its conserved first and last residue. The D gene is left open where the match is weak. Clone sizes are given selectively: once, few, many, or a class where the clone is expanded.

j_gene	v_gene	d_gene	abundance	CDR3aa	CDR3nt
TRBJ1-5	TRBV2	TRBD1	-	CATEGGQGNQPQHF	TGTGCCACCGAGGGAGGACAGGGGAATCAGCCCCAGCATTTT
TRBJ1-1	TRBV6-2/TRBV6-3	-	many	CASSYSRVGMNTEAFF	TGTGCCAGCAGTTACTCGAGGGTGGGAATGAACACTGAAGCTTTCTTT
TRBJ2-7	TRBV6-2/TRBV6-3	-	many	CASSRLYRDEQYF	TGTGCCAGCAGTCGACTATACCGGGACGAGCAGTACTTC
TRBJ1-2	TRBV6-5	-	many	CASTYGSGGGYTF	TGTGCCAGCACTTACGGTTCTGGAGGGGGCTACACCTTC
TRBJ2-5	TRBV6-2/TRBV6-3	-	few	CASKGPGEEETQYF	TGTGCCAGCAAAGGTCCAGGCGAAGAAGAGACCCAGTACTTC
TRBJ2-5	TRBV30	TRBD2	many	CAWSEPSGETQYF	TGTGCCTGGAGTGAGCCTAGCGGAGAGACCCAGTACTTC
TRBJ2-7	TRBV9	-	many	CASSPEGGRSSYEQYF	TGTGCCAGCAGCCCCGAAGGGGGACGGAGCTCCTACGAGCAGTACTTC
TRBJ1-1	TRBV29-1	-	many	CSVAKNMNTEAFF	TGCAGCGTGGCCAAAAACATGAACACTGAAGCTTTCTTT
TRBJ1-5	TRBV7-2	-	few	CASSLNEDQPQHF	TGTGCCAGCAGCTTAAACGAGGATCAGCCCCAGCATTTT
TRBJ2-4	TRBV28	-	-	CASSAALNIQYF	TGTGCCAGCAGTGCCGCGTTGAACATTCAGTACTTC
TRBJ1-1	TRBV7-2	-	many	CASSFHLPPEAFF	TGTGCCAGCAGCTTCCATCTACCCCCTGAAGCTTTCTTT
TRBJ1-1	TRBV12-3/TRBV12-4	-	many	CASRQGLWGTEAFF	TGTGCCAGCAGGCAAGGACTTTGGGGGACTGAAGCTTTCTTT
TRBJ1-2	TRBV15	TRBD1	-	CATGSVGRGHNYGYTF	TGTGCCACCGGGTCCGTGGGCAGGGGGCATAACTATGGCTACACCTTC
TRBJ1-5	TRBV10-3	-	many	CAISDGDWYSNQPQHF	TGTGCCATCAGTGACGGGGACTGGTATAGCAATCAGCCCCAGCATTTT
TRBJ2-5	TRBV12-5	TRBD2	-	CASGLAETSGRAETQYF	TGTGCTAGTGGTTTGGCCGAGACTAGCGGGAGAGCGGAGACCCAGTACTTC
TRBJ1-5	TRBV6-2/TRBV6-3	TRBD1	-	CASSSLRQGSNQPQHF	TGTGCCAGCAGTTCCCTCCGACAGGGTAGCAATCAGCCCCAGCATTTT
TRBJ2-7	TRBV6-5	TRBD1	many	CASSYSKGAHEQYF	TGTGCCAGCAGTTACTCGAAGGGGGCCCACGAGCAGTACTTC
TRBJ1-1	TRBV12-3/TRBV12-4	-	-	CASRPANTEAFF	TGTGCCAGCAGGCCCGCGAACACTGAAGCTTTCTTT
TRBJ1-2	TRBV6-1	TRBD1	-	CASHGSGQDYGYTF	TGTGCCAGCCACGGGTCCGGACAGGACTATGGCTACACCTTC
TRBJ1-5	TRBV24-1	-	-	CATSMAGVRQPQHF	TGTGCCACCAGTATGGCAGGGGTTAGGCAGCCCCAGCATTTT
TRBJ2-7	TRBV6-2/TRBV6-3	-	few	CASTPLRTSNYEQYF	TGTGCCAGCACTCCACTGAGGACGAGCAACTACGAGCAGTACTTC
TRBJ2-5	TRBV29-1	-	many	CSVVWHGRQETQYF	TGCAGCGTTGTTTGGCACGGGCGGCAAGAGACCCAGTACTTC
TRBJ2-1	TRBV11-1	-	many	CASSPGTGRPGGSYNEQFF	TGTGCCAGCAGCCCGGGGACAGGCAGGCCGGGGGGCTCCTACAATGAGCAGTTCTTC
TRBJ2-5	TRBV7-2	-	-	CASSVNTQFETQYF	TGTGCCAGCAGCGTCAACACCCAATTTGAGACCCAGTACTTC
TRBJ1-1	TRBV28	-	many	CASRTGVGAFF	TGTGCCAGCAGGACAGGCGTAGGGGCTTTCTTT
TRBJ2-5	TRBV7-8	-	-	CASSHSGAEETQYF	TGTGCCAGCAGCCATTCAGGAGCAGAAGAGACCCAGTACTTC
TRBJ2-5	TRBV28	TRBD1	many	CASSGTGGETQYF	TGTGCCAGCAGTGGGACAGGGGGAGAGACCCAGTACTTC
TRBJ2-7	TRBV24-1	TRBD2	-	CATSDPQRDRPLRWLEQYF	TGTGCCACCAGTGATCCCCAGCGGGATCGACCCCTCCGATGGTTGGAGCAGTACTTC
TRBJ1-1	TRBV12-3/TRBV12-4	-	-	CASSLAVAEAFF	TGTGCCAGCAGTTTAGCGGTAGCTGAAGCTTTCTTT
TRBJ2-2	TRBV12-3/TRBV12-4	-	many	CASSFENTGELFF	TGTGCCAGCAGTTTTGAGAACACCGGGGAGCTGTTTTTT
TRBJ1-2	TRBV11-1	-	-	CASSYTDTWDYGYTF	TGTGCCAGCAGCTATACGGACACTTGGGACTATGGCTACACCTTC
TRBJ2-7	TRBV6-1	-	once	CASGGTPYEQYF	TGTGCCAGCGGAGGGACACCGTACGAGCAGTACTTC